Sequencing of this T cell receptor beta chain was carried out in a study of regulatory T cells in long-lasting Graves disease. Study-level background: Persistence in Graves' disease required over 5 years of antithyroid drugs plus positive TSH receptor antibodies. Study results and limitations: Among samples with persistent disease, TRBV28, TRBJ1-2 and TRBJ2-5 were favored. New patients shared around 920 public clonotypes, fewer than the approximately 2,700 shared by persistent patients.

Sample time point: persistent/refractory GD, antithyroid drugs over 5 years with positive TRAb. PBMCs provided the RNA from which the TCR library was made. Germline values: CDR1 GTSNPN, CDR2 SVGIG (reference sequence). CDR3 length equals 13 residues. Trimming took 4 bases from V and 3 from J, leaving 12 bases between them. This clonotype was seen a few times. Its specificity is not known. Sequencing libraries for TCR beta were prepared with iRepertoire HTBI primers and Arm-PCR of CDR3 regions. One entry per CDR3 protein, called by TCRdb with MiXCR from the multiplex PCR reads. This table holds a few hundred thousand distinct CDR3 sequences, roughly 23% found once.

The sequence was collected from a woman between 35 and 50 years old with Graves disease. The sample in question was peripheral blood mononuclear cells (PBMCs), obtained when the disease was refractory, from a patient treated with antithyroid drugs. The rearrangement uses TRBV30 and TRBJ1-1; perhaps TRBD1 as D (6 bases). CDR3 sequence reads: CAWTGGLDTEAFF. CDR3 coding DNA: TGTGCCTGGACCGGGGGGCTTGACACTGAAGCTTTCTTT.